These 32 T cell receptor beta chains were sequenced from one sample in a study of response to subunit inactivated influenza vaccine. TCRdb processed the RT-PCR reads anew with MiXCR; each CDR3 protein has one entry. The data show about 540,000 distinct CDR3 sequences, with 20% to 25% seen just once and around 2.8% held by the top ten. The data also belong to a second study, concerning T cells expressing NK-cell markers. That source notes: Synthesis of TCR beta cDNA relied on 5'RACE template switching carrying UMIs.

Sequenced here: CD4+ T cells sorted from PBMCs, sampled roughly 12 days after vaccination. These receptors all stem from a man over 45 who received an inactivated influenza vaccine.

This clonotype showed up many times. The chain has TRBV7-2 and TRBJ1-2; no reliable D call. Deletions cut 5 bases from V and 3 bases from J, with 7 bases between. Germline CDR1 SGHTA, CDR2 FQGNSA. This CDR3 has 12 residues. The CDR3 nucleotides read TGTGCCAGCAGCCAGCATGACTATGGCTACACCTTC. Amino acids: CASSQHDYGYTF.

Many counts were recorded for this clonotype. This chain links TRBV7-8 with TRBJ2-7; tentative D call: TRBD2 (6 bases). V lost 5 bases and J 5 bases, leaving 25 bases between the germline ends. CDR3 length: 17 residues. Per the germline V gene, CDR1 is SGHVS and CDR2 is FQNEAQ. For the CDR3, the DNA is TGTGCCAGCAGCACTATTCCGGGACTCGCTCCCCTCCACGAGCAGTACTTC. It codes for CASSTIPGLAPLHEQYF.

This rearrangement joins TRBV28 to TRBJ1-2; no firm D call. This CDR3 is built from 15 residues. From germline, CDR1 is MDHEN and CDR2 SYDVKM. V was pared by 4 bases and J by 0 bases, with 12 bases between. The CDR3 nucleotides are TGTGCCAGCAGTTCGGCCGGACCCGCTAACTATGGCTACACCTTC. It encodes CASSSAGPANYGYTF.

This clonotype showed up just a few times. The V call is TRBV3-1, the J call TRBJ2-7, with D possibly TRBD2 on 5 matching bases. Trimming left V 4 bases short and J 4 bases short, with 11 bases between. This CDR3 is built from 13 residues. CDR1 is LGHDT, CDR2 YNNKEL, per germline (reference sequence). CDR3 DNA: TGTGCCAGCAGCCCGGCGAGGGAATACGAGCAGTACTTC. Amino acid sequence: CASSPAREYEQYF.

The rearrangement uses TRBV30 and TRBJ1-5; D gene unclear. The CDR3 runs to 13 residues. V was pared by 1 base and J by 5 bases, with 9 bases between. CDR1 and CDR2 from the germline V gene are GTSNPN and SVGIG (reference sequence). CDR3 sequence reads: CAWSGGLDQPQHF. CDR3 DNA: TGTGCCTGGAGTGGTGGCTTAGATCAGCCCCAGCATTTT.

This clonotype appeared once. CDR3 in amino acids: CSARAAGLPNTGELFF. CDR3 in DNA: TGCAGTGCTAGAGCCGCGGGACTCCCGAACACCGGGGAGCTGTTTTTT. This sequence joins TRBV20-1 and TRBJ2-2; possible D gene TRBD2, 6 bases. The V gene lost 1 base and the J gene lost 0 bases, with 12 bases spanning the gap. CDR1 and CDR2 from the germline V gene are DFQATT and SNEGSKA (reference sequence). The CDR3 length is 16 residues.

The rearrangement joins TRBV12-3 or TRBV12-4 to TRBJ2-1; D may be TRBD1 or TRBD2 (5 bases each). CDR3 length equals 14 residues. Trimming stripped 4 bases from V and 3 bases from J, with 10 bases between. The CDR3 here is CASSYGTDYNEQFF. The CDR3, as DNA: TGTGCCAGCAGTTACGGGACGGACTACAATGAGCAGTTCTTC.

This clonotype came up a few times. The CDR3 nucleotides are TGTGCCAGCAATAACAGGGTACACGAGCAGTACTTC. This sequence encodes CASNNRVHEQYF. The chain combines TRBV2 with TRBJ2-7, with D maybe TRBD1 (6 bases). The CDR3 is 12 residues long. Trimming stripped 7 bases from V and 5 bases from J, with 12 bases between. In germline, CDR1 is SNHLY, CDR2 FYNNEI.

At least ten counts were recorded for this clonotype. The rearrangement uses TRBV12-3 or TRBV12-4 and TRBJ2-5; perhaps TRBD1 as D (6 bases). CDR3 length: 15 residues. The V end lost 5 bases, the J end lost 1 base, and 14 bases lay between the germline ends. The CDR3 here is CASSPQGQTQETQYF. CDR3 nucleotide sequence: TGTGCCAGCAGTCCCCAGGGGCAGACCCAAGAGACCCAGTACTTC.

In its sample, this clonotype was seen a few times. The gene calls are TRBV12-3 or TRBV12-4 and TRBJ2-3, with D possibly being TRBD2 (6 bases). This CDR3 has 15 amino acids. Trimming left V 11 bases short and J 5 bases short, with 23 bases between. The CDR3 DNA reads as TGTGCCTCTACACCGGGAGTACTAGCAGTAGATACGCAGTATTTT. Translation: CASTPGVLAVDTQYF.

This clonotype was seen a few times. The CDR3: CATSGQIQETQYF. The CDR3 bases are TGTGCCACCAGCGGACAGATTCAAGAGACCCAGTACTTC. The chain recombines TRBV15 with TRBJ2-5; possibly TRBD1 for D (6 bases). The V gene lost 5 bases and the J gene lost 2 bases, with 9 bases spanning the gap. Germline-derived CDR1 and CDR2 are LNHNV and YYDKDF (reference sequence). The CDR3 runs 13 residues. Using reference TRBV15 and TRBJ2-5 for the parts outside the CDR3, the full variable domain is DAMVIQNPRYQVTQFGKPVTLSCSQTLNHNVMYWYQQKSSQAPKLLFHYYDKDFNNEADTPDNFQSRRPNTSFCFLDIRSPGLGDTAMYLCATSGQIQETQYFGPGTRLLVL.

V usage is TRBV4-2 and J usage is TRBJ1-2; TRBD1 is a possible D gene (6 bases). This CDR3 has 15 residues. The V end was cut by 0 bases, the J end by 4 bases, with 12 bases between. CDR1 and CDR2 (germline): LGHNA, YNFKEQ. The CDR3 is CASSQEGSGAYGYTF. Here the CDR3 DNA reads TGTGCCAGCAGCCAAGAGGGTTCAGGGGCCTATGGCTACACCTTC.

This clonotype was counted many times. The rearrangement joins TRBV7-3 to TRBJ2-1; no definite D call. V lost 1 base and J lost 7, with 11 bases in between. This CDR3 spans 14 amino acids. Germline V gene data show CDR1 as SGHTA and CDR2 as FQGTGA. CDR3 coding DNA: TGTGCCAGCAGCTTAAATCCTCGTGGGAATGAGCAGTTCTTC. Translation gives CASSLNPRGNEQFF.

V gene TRBV27 combines with J gene TRBJ2-7, with TRBD2 as a possible D gene (6 bases). From germline, CDR1 is MNHEY and CDR2 SMNVEV (reference sequence). CDR3 size: 16 residues. V was trimmed by 4 bases and J by 0 bases, leaving 16 bases between them. The CDR3, as DNA: TGTGCCAGCAGTTCCGCCGGTGGGGGGAGCTCCTACGAGCAGTACTTC. It translates to CASSSAGGGSSYEQYF.

Turning to this clonotype: With a much larger clone just one base away, this may be a read error. The rearrangement uses TRBV6-2 or TRBV6-3 and TRBJ2-5; D is unclear. The CDR3 has 11 residues. The germline V gene encodes CDR1 MNHEY and CDR2 SVGEGT. Trimming removed 6 bases at V and 0 bases at J, with 2 bases between. The CDR3 here is CASRYQETQYF. DNA of the CDR3: TGTGCCAGCAGGTACCAAGAGACCCAGTACTTC.

This clonotype was counted only a few times. The gene calls are TRBV10-3 and TRBJ2-7; D is unclear. Germline loops: CDR1 ENHRY, CDR2 SYGVKD. V gave up 1 base and J gave up 3 bases, with 4 bases separating them. The CDR3 length is 12 residues. The CDR3 bases are TGTGCCATCAGTGAGTTCGGCTACGAGCAGTACTTC. This translates into CAISEFGYEQYF.

This chain joins TRBV3-1 and TRBJ2-7; no firm D call. From germline, CDR1 is LGHDT and CDR2 YNNKEL (reference sequence). The CDR3 loop spans 14 amino acids. V was clipped by 0 bases and J by 4 bases, with 10 bases between them. The CDR3 DNA reads as TGTGCCAGCAGCCAAGATCTAGGAATATACGAGCAGTACTTC. Residues: CASSQDLGIYEQYF.

The chain combines TRBV20-1 with TRBJ2-5; no clear D gene. Germline assignment: CDR1 DFQATT and CDR2 SNEGSKA (reference sequence). The CDR3 extends over 14 amino acids. V was pared by 4 bases and J by 1 base, with 13 bases between. In nucleotides, the CDR3 is TGCAGTGCTACCCGGACGGCTACCCAAGAGACCCAGTACTTC. Amino acid sequence: CSATRTATQETQYF.

This rearrangement joins TRBV7-2 to TRBJ2-7; 10 bases map to TRBD2. V shed 1 base and J 0 bases; nucleotides not matched to a gene: 6. The germline V gene encodes CDR1 SGHTA and CDR2 FQGNSA. CDR3 length: 17 amino acids. Here the CDR3 DNA reads TGTGCCAGCAGCTTAGGGACTAGCGGCACCTTCTCCTACGAGCAGTACTTC. This sequence encodes CASSLGTSGTFSYEQYF.

This clonotype has only one observation. This chain joins TRBV20-1 and TRBJ2-5; 8 bases are shared with TRBD2. V gave up 0 bases and J gave up 5 bases; unmatched junction bases: 5. Germline-derived CDR1 and CDR2 are DFQATT and SNEGSKA (reference sequence). The CDR3 is made up of 14 amino acids. In nucleotides, the CDR3 is TGCAGTGCTAGAGAGGGACTAGTTCCCGAGACCCAGTACTTC. This gives the protein CSAREGLVPETQYF.

This clonotype was seen a handful of times. The CDR3 DNA is TGTGCCAGCTCGGACAGGGGTGGCAATCAGCCCCAGCATTTT. As protein: CASSDRGGNQPQHF. This chain joins TRBV6-1 and TRBJ1-5; 9 nucleotides match TRBD1. The CDR3 has 14 amino acids. The V segment lost 8 bases and the J segment 2 bases; nucleotides outside the gene matches: 4. The germline V gene has CDR1 MNHNS and CDR2 SASEGT.

This clonotype was counted between two and nine times. This chain links TRBV18 with TRBJ2-5; D not certain. V shed 0 bases and J shed 0 bases, with 8 bases lying between them. Germline loops: CDR1 KGHSH, CDR2 LQKENI. The CDR3 contains 15 residues. As DNA, the CDR3 is TGTGCCAGCTCACCACCCTCAATGTACCAAGAGACCCAGTACTTC. Its translation: CASSPPSMYQETQYF.

This clonotype was detected many times. This chain links TRBV10-3 with TRBJ2-7, with TRBD1 matching 9 bases. Per the germline V gene, CDR1 is ENHRY and CDR2 is SYGVKD. The CDR3 extends over 12 amino acids. V lost 8 bases and J lost 6; bases outside the gene matches: 5. For the CDR3, the DNA is TGTGCCATCGGGACAGGGAGCCCCGAGCAGTACTTC. Its translation: CAIGTGSPEQYF.

This clonotype showed up many times. The genes are TRBV10-3 and TRBJ2-6; D is possibly TRBD1 or TRBD2 (5 bases each). The V gene's germline CDR1 is ENHRY and CDR2 SYGVKD. V lost 6 bases, J lost 1 base, and 13 bases lay in between. The CDR3 loop spans 16 amino acids. Here the CDR3 reads CAIRGTEVSGANVLTF. The CDR3 DNA reads TGTGCCATCAGAGGGACGGAAGTGTCTGGGGCCAACGTCCTGACTTTC.

The table lists this clonotype with many counts. V usage is TRBV5-1 and J usage is TRBJ2-2; D gene unclear. Looked up from germline, CDR1 is SGHRS and CDR2 is YFSETQ. V was clipped by 4 bases and J by 2 bases, with 12 bases between them. CDR3 length: 15 amino acids. The DNA for the CDR3 is TGCGCCAGCAGCCCGGACCGGTATAACACCGGGGAGCTGTTTTTT. This gives the protein CASSPDRYNTGELFF.

This chain links TRBV7-2 with TRBJ2-3, with 9 bases lining up with TRBD2. The ends lost 5 bases at V and 13 bases at J; junction bases unmatched: 16. The germline V gene encodes CDR1 SGHTA and CDR2 FQGNSA. CDR3 length equals 15 residues. DNA for the CDR3: TGTGCCAGCAGCCCAGCGCCGGGCGGGGGGGCTTGGGAGTATTTT. It codes for CASSPAPGGGAWEYF.

There are a few counts of this clonotype. The chain is built from TRBV6-2 or TRBV6-3 and TRBJ2-2; 9 positions agree with TRBD2. After removal of 6 bases from V and 4 bases from J, the junction contained 6 bases not matched to a gene. There are 15 residues in the CDR3. Germline-derived CDR1 and CDR2 are MNHEY and SVGEGT. CDR3 region: CASRSSGDVTGELFF. CDR3 DNA: TGTGCCAGCAGATCTAGCGGGGATGTCACCGGGGAGCTGTTTTTT.

V is TRBV4-3 and J is TRBJ2-7; tentatively, D is TRBD1 (5 bases). In germline, CDR1 is LGHNA, CDR2 YSLEER. The CDR3 length is 13 residues. V lost 4 bases, J lost 9 bases, and 16 bases lay in between. CDR3 coding DNA: TGCGCCAGCAGCCTGGGGCCCCTGGACGGGCAGTACTTC. Translating gives CASSLGPLDGQYF.

The table lists this clonotype with a few counts. The chain recombines TRBV7-9 with TRBJ2-2, with D hard to call. CDR3 length equals 15 residues. The ends were cut back, 2 bases at V and 2 bases at J, with 9 bases in the middle. Germline V CDR1 and CDR2: SEHNR, FQNEAQ (reference sequence). The CDR3 region has the DNA TGTGCCAGCAGCTTACCGTTAAGAAACACCGGGGAGCTGTTTTTT. Its translation: CASSLPLRNTGELFF.

The CDR3 region is CASSYRRDRGSTYEQYF. CDR3 coding DNA: TGTGCCAGCAGCTACAGACGGGACAGGGGATCAACCTACGAGCAGTACTTC. The V call is TRBV6-2 or TRBV6-3, the J call TRBJ2-7, with 10 bases lining up with TRBD1. V was clipped by 6 bases and J by 2 bases; unmatched bases: 13. This CDR3 comprises 17 residues. Looked up from germline, CDR1 is MNHEY and CDR2 is SVGEGT.

Points on this clonotype: Germline and junction disagree at one end, which may indicate a read error. V is TRBV4-2 and J is TRBJ2-7; D is ambiguous. The CDR3 runs to 12 residues. Germline V gives CDR1 LGHNA, CDR2 YNFKEQ. The CDR3 region is CARSQFRDEQYF. The CDR3 DNA reads TGTGCCAGAAGCCAATTCCGGGACGAGCAGTACTTC.

The chain recombines TRBV12-3 or TRBV12-4 with TRBJ2-3; TRBD2 aligns across 7 bases. The CDR3 sequence is 12 residues long. J was trimmed by 9 bases and V by 6 bases; bases with no gene match: 6. CDR3 residues: CASRAGLVTQYF. The CDR3 DNA reads as TGTGCCAGCAGGGCCGGACTAGTAACGCAGTATTTT.